These 23 T cell receptor beta chains share one sample of origin, sequenced in a study of T cells after yellow fever vaccination. TCRdb reprocessed the 5' RACE reads via MiXCR and lists one record per CDR3 protein. The data contain 310,000 or so distinct CDR3 sequences, roughly 3.5% of them singletons. The source material was PBMCs, sampled on the day of the yellow fever booster vaccination. These receptors came from a man in his late teens or twenties who received the YFV17D yellow fever vaccine.

Comments on this clonotype: A much larger clone sits a single nucleotide away, making a read error possible. The chain joins TRBV7-2 to TRBJ2-1; D may be TRBD1 (5 bases). The CDR3 covers 13 residues. The germline gives CDR1 SGHTA, CDR2 FQGNSA. CDR3 in DNA: TGTGCCAGCAGCTTGGGGCCTAGAGGTGAGCTGTTCTTC. Translated, it gives CASSLGPRGELFF.

In this sample, this clonotype turned up many times. This chain connects TRBV4-1 to TRBJ2-7, with D perhaps TRBD1 (7 bases). This CDR3 is built from 18 residues. Per the germline V gene, CDR1 is MGHRA and CDR2 is YSYEKL. Trimming removed 3 bases at V and 2 bases at J, with 23 bases between. The CDR3 loop is CASSQDRGGTVAAYEQYF. The CDR3 DNA reads as TGCGCCAGCAGCCAGGATCGTGGGGGGACAGTTGCCGCCTACGAGCAGTACTTC.

In this sample, this clonotype turned up a few times. The chain carries TRBV24-1 and TRBJ1-2; D is perhaps TRBD1 (6 bases). This CDR3 spans 11 amino acids. Germline V gene sequence: CDR1 KGHDR, CDR2 SFDVKD. The ends were cut back, 4 bases at V and 8 bases at J, with 7 bases in the middle. CDR3 sequence (DNA): TGTGCCACCAGTGAGGGGGGCGGCTACACCTTC. As protein: CATSEGGGYTF.

In its sample, this clonotype was seen many times. The chain uses TRBV7-3 and TRBJ2-5, with D tentatively TRBD2 (7 bases). Between the trimmed V and J ends, which lost 0 bases and 9 bases, there was a span of 17 bases. This CDR3 spans 15 amino acids. Germline lookup yields CDR1 SGHTA and CDR2 FQGTGA. The CDR3 spells CASSLTGGAGQAQYF. DNA of the CDR3: TGTGCCAGCAGCTTAACGGGGGGGGCCGGTCAGGCCCAGTACTTC.

V is TRBV6-6 and J is TRBJ2-3; D is ambiguous. The CDR3 runs 14 residues. Trimming removed 9 bases at V and 3 bases at J, with 16 bases between. The germline V gene has CDR1 MNHNY and CDR2 SVGAGI (reference sequence). The CDR3 DNA follows: TGTGCCAGTATCCCTGACACGGCAACAGATACGCAGTATTTT. It is translated as CASIPDTATDTQYF.

The sample holds many counts of this clonotype. The chain is built from TRBV6-5 and TRBJ1-5; D ambiguous. The CDR3 covers 15 residues. V was shortened by 6 bases and J by 2 bases, with 14 bases between the two germline ends. CDR1 and CDR2 from the germline V gene are MNHEY and SVGAGI. The CDR3: CASSPNWVGNQPQHF. CDR3 in DNA: TGTGCCAGCAGCCCCAATTGGGTGGGCAATCAGCCCCAGCATTTT.

This clonotype has a count of ten or more. The chain joins TRBV5-1 to TRBJ1-6; the D gene is possibly TRBD1 (6 bases). The CDR3 totals 14 residues. Trimming took 4 bases from V and 5 from J, leaving 10 bases between them. Germline V gene lookup returns CDR1 SGHRS and CDR2 YFSETQ. The CDR3 region is CASSNQGHNSPLHF. The CDR3 DNA sequence: TGCGCCAGCAGCAATCAGGGGCATAATTCACCCCTCCACTTT.

The chain uses TRBV7-2 and TRBJ2-7; weak D call: TRBD1 (6 bases). The V gene lost 4 bases and the J gene lost 4 bases, with 17 bases spanning the gap. CDR3 length equals 15 residues. Germline V CDR1 and CDR2: SGHTA, FQGNSA. The chain's CDR3 is CASSSLAGALYEQYF. CDR3 sequence (DNA): TGTGCCAGCAGCTCCCTCGCAGGGGCGTTATACGAGCAGTACTTC.

This clonotype was seen at least ten times. The chain couples TRBV20-1 to TRBJ2-7; TRBD2 agrees at 11 bases. The CDR3 runs 16 residues. V lost 1 base to trimming and J lost 2 bases; unmatched junction nucleotides: 7. The germline V gene has CDR1 DFQATT and CDR2 SNEGSKA (reference sequence). The CDR3 bases are TGCAGTGCTAGAGGACAGGGACTAGCGGTGGCCTACGAGCAGTACGTC. This codes for CSARGQGLAVAYEQYV.

This clonotype was counted ten times or more. V usage is TRBV7-8 and J usage is TRBJ1-6; a possible D gene is TRBD1 (5 bases). Germline-derived CDR1 and CDR2 are SGHVS and FQNEAQ. This CDR3 has 14 amino acids. V lost 0 bases to trimming and J lost 7 bases, with 7 bases between them. The chain's CDR3 is CASSLAGENSPLHF. CDR3 DNA: TGTGCCAGCAGCTTAGCAGGGGAGAATTCACCCCTCCACTTT.

This clonotype was found a few times. The rearrangement links TRBV21-1 to TRBJ2-3; the listed D gene, TRBD1, was not tested against the DNA. TRBV21-1 corresponds to a pseudogene. The CDR3 has 12 residues. In DNA form, the CDR3 reads TGTCCCAGGAGGGGGGCCGGAGATACGCAGTATTTT. This sequence encodes CPRRGAGDTQYF.

This clonotype was counted many times. This chain uses TRBV7-2 with TRBJ2-1; 10 nucleotides match TRBD1. The CDR3 is 15 amino acids. Germline V gene lookup returns CDR1 SGHTA and CDR2 FQGNSA. V gave up 5 bases and J gave up 6 bases; unmatched junction bases: 7. Here the CDR3 reads CASSPSGDRGNEQFF. The CDR3 DNA sequence: TGTGCCAGCAGCCCTTCTGGGGACAGGGGCAATGAGCAGTTCTTC.

In this sample, this clonotype turned up a few times. This chain's CDR3 is CASCPLNQPQHF. The CDR3, as DNA: TGTGCCAGTTGTCCGCTCAATCAGCCCCAGCATTTT. This chain connects TRBV19 to TRBJ1-5; D ambiguous. The CDR3 runs to 12 residues. V was pared by 8 bases and J by 3 bases, with 8 bases between. The germline CDR1 and CDR2 sequences are LNHDA and SQIVND (reference sequence).

In its sample, this clonotype was seen a few times. The genes are TRBV20-1 and TRBJ1-6; no firm D call. CDR1 and CDR2 (germline): DFQATT, SNEGSKA (reference sequence). V was shortened by 3 bases and J by 5 bases, with 11 bases between the two germline ends. The CDR3 totals 14 residues. This chain's CDR3 is CSARLSGDNSPLHF. CDR3 DNA: TGCAGTGCTAGGTTGAGCGGGGATAATTCACCCCTCCACTTT.

The chain links TRBV7-6 to TRBJ1-5; D is uncertain. This CDR3 region has 13 residues. With 5 bases removed from V and 7 bases from J, the gap between germline ends came to 12 bases. The germline V gene encodes CDR1 SGHVS and CDR2 FNYEAQ. CDR3 residues: CASSPSRAQPQHF. Written as DNA, the CDR3 is TGTGCCAGCAGCCCGTCGCGGGCGCAGCCCCAGCATTTT. The full variable domain, rest sourced from reference TRBV7-6 and TRBJ1-5, is GAGVSQSPRYKVTKRGQDVALRCDPISGHVSLYWYRQALGQGPEFLTYFNYEAQQDKSGLPNDRFSAERPEGSISTLTIQRTEQRDSAMYRCASSPSRAQPQHFGDGTRLSIL.

The chain's CDR3 is CASSPLGQGRGNTIYF. CDR3 bases: TGCGCCAGCAGCCCTCTGGGCCAGGGGCGTGGAAACACCATATATTTT. The rearrangement uses TRBV4-1 and TRBJ1-3; possible D gene TRBD1, 6 bases. CDR1 is MGHRA, CDR2 YSYEKL, per germline. Trimming took 4 bases from V and 3 from J, leaving 16 bases between them. The CDR3 runs to 16 residues.

The chain has TRBV6-5 and TRBJ2-1, with 7 bases lining up with TRBD2. Germline CDR1 is MNHEY and CDR2 is SVGAGI. J gave up 14 bases and V 0 bases, and 19 bases lay outside the gene matches. There are 17 residues in the CDR3. CDR3 nucleotides: TGTGCCAGCAGTTACTCTCTGGGAGGGGTGTCCATAAGCCGAGAGTTCTTC. Protein product: CASSYSLGGVSISREFF.

This clonotype has at least ten counts. The chain carries TRBV5-1 and TRBJ1-2; the D gene is possibly TRBD1 (5 bases). The ends were cut back, 2 bases at V and 7 bases at J, with 9 bases in the middle. There are 12 residues in the CDR3. Germline V CDR1 and CDR2: SGHRS, YFSETQ. CDR3 in amino acids: CASSFDSGGYTF. The CDR3 nucleotides are TGCGCCAGCAGCTTCGACAGTGGTGGCTACACCTTC.

This clonotype has ten or more counts. V gene TRBV6-2 or TRBV6-3 combines with J gene TRBJ2-1; 13 bases line up with TRBD2. Germline assignment: CDR1 MNHEY and CDR2 SVGEGT. V was pared by 6 bases and J by 5 bases, with 4 bases of the junction left unmatched. The CDR3 has 15 amino acids. The CDR3 loop is CASSPGLAGDNEQFF. DNA of the CDR3: TGTGCCAGCAGCCCAGGACTAGCGGGGGACAATGAGCAGTTCTTC.

The chain employs TRBV18 and TRBJ2-1, with TRBD2 identical over 9 bases. The CDR3 has 17 amino acids. Germline lookup yields CDR1 KGHSH and CDR2 LQKENI. V dropped 2 bases and J dropped 6; count of bases not matched to a gene: 11. The CDR3 DNA reads as TGTGCCAGCTCACCATTCGTCAGTAGCGGGGGCATCAATGAGCAGTTCTTC. As protein: CASSPFVSSGGINEQFF.

The chain employs TRBV5-5 and TRBJ1-4; the D gene is possibly TRBD1 (5 bases). The CDR3 is 14 residues long. V gave up 3 bases and J gave up 5 bases, with 11 bases separating them. CDR1 and CDR2 from the germline V gene are SGHKS and YYEKEE (reference sequence). The CDR3, as DNA: TGTGCCAGCAGCTGGGGCGGAAAGAATGAAAAACTGTTTTTT. This codes for CASSWGGKNEKLFF.

This clonotype was observed a few times. The chain joins TRBV6-6 to TRBJ2-1; tentatively, D is TRBD1 or TRBD2 (5 bases each). The V and J ends lost 1 base and 7 bases respectively, with 17 bases between them. The CDR3 has 16 residues. Germline V gives CDR1 MNHNY, CDR2 SVGAGI (reference sequence). CDR3 sequence (DNA): TGTGCCAGCAGTTACTATTTGGCAGGGAGAGCAAATGAGCAGTTCTTC. Translating gives CASSYYLAGRANEQFF.

This clonotype came up many times. V usage is TRBV3-1 and J usage is TRBJ2-2, with 8 nucleotides matching TRBD2. With V trimmed by 5 bases and J by 1 base, 9 bases remained unmatched. The CDR3 is 17 residues long. Germline values: CDR1 LGHDT, CDR2 YNNKEL (reference sequence). The CDR3, as DNA: TGTGCCAGCAGCTTCCCGGGACTAGTGGGGAACACCGGGGAGCTGTTTTTT. It translates to CASSFPGLVGNTGELFF.